This TCR beta chain came from a study of T cell clonotyping in hematopoietic cell transplantation. As for the study in general: Cytoreduction preceded collection of pretransplant recipient samples. Notes on the study in general: No sorting was done, leaving CD4 and CD8 contributions mixed.

Method: immunoSEQ multiplex PCR; TCRdb's copy keeps in-frame clones and lacks some. The data show around 11,000 clones, roughly 91% seen once. With regard to this clone: What it binds is not known.

Trimming took 1 base from V and 0 from J, leaving 9 bases between them. Germline V lookup: CDR1 LNHDA, CDR2 SQIVND (reference sequence). The CDR3 loop spans 15 amino acids. Stated time point: recipient sample about 28 days before transplant, after cytoreduction. Blood collection times were about day -28 and days 30, 100, 180 posttransplant. The chain is built from TRBV19 and TRBJ1-1; D uncertain. The specimen comprised peripheral blood mononuclear cells, sampled before stem cell transplant. The sequence derives from a woman aged 45-65 years with chronic myeloid leukemia. Some clones in this sample may be carry-over from other donors' samples. The CDR3 reads CASSIAGRLNTEAFF. For the CDR3, the DNA is TGTGCCAGTAGTATAGCCGGCAGGCTGAACACTGAAGCTTTCTTT.